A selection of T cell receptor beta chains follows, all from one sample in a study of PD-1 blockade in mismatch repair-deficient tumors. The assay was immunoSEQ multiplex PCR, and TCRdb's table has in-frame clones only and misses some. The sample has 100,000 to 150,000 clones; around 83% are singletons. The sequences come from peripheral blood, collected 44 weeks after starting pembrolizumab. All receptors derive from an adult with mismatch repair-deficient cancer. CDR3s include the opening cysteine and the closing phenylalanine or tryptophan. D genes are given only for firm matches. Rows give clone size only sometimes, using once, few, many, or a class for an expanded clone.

CAISSGLADDSYEQYF TGTGCCATCAGCAGCGGACTAGCGGACGACTCCTACGAGCAGTACTTC TRBV10-3 TRBD2 TRBJ2-7 -
CASSLGTDYEQYF TGTGCCAGCAGCTTGGGGACAGACTACGAGCAGTACTTC TRBV5-6 - TRBJ2-7 -
CASSLEVRYSSTDTQYF TGTGCCAGCAGCTTAGAGGTCAGGTACTCTAGCACAGATACGCAGTATTTT TRBV11-2 - TRBJ2-3 -
CASSLTGAGADTQYF TGTGCCAGCAGCTTAACCGGGGCAGGGGCAGATACGCAGTATTTT TRBV7-3 - TRBJ2-3 -
CASSSREVYNEQFF TGTGCCAGCAGTTCACGGGAAGTCTACAATGAGCAGTTCTTC TRBV6-5 - TRBJ2-1 -
CASSPGLAGVRGSYEQYF TGTGCCAGCAGTCCCGGACTAGCGGGAGTAAGGGGCTCCTACGAGCAGTACTTC TRBV10-3 TRBD2 TRBJ2-7 -
CASSFPRTGGNYGYTF TGTGCCAGCAGTTTCCCTCGAACAGGGGGCAACTATGGCTACACCTTC TRBV27 TRBD1 TRBJ1-2 few
CASSLSSRATDQPQHF TGTGCCAGCTCACTTTCATCCAGGGCCACCGATCAGCCCCAGCATTTT TRBV18 - TRBJ1-5 -
CASSPRASGYNEQYF TGTGCCAGCAGTCCCCGAGCTAGCGGGTATAACGAGCAGTACTTC TRBV28 TRBD2 TRBJ2-7 -
CASSESSSEYYEQYF TGCGCCAGCAGTGAGTCCTCTAGCGAATACTACGAGCAGTACTTC TRBV10-2 - TRBJ2-7 -
CASNNRGGNYEQYF TGTGCCAGCAACAACAGGGGGGGGAACTACGAGCAGTACTTC TRBV27 - TRBJ2-7 -
CASTRTLYGYTF TGTGCCAGCACCCGGACCCTCTATGGCTACACCTTC TRBV7-2 - TRBJ1-2 -
CASRRQGSSYEQYF TGTGCCAGCAGAAGGCAAGGGAGCTCCTACGAGCAGTACTTC TRBV28 - TRBJ2-7 -
CASSMRSGRAGEQYF TGTGCCAGTAGTATGCGAAGCGGGAGGGCTGGTGAGCAGTACTTC TRBV19 TRBD2 TRBJ2-7 -
CASSFAGAVYYEQYF TGTGCCAGCAGCTTCGCAGGGGCAGTATACTACGAGCAGTACTTC TRBV5-4 - TRBJ2-7 -
CAWSVGGGETQYF TGTGCCTGGAGTGTAGGCGGGGGAGAGACCCAGTACTTC TRBV30 TRBD2 TRBJ2-5 -
CASSYLAGGPTNEQFF TGCGCCAGCAGCTACCTAGCGGGAGGGCCCACCAATGAGCAGTTCTTC TRBV5-1 TRBD2 TRBJ2-1 -
CASEKPGVSSYEQYF TGTGCCAGCGAAAAACCCGGCGTGAGCTCCTACGAGCAGTACTTC TRBV11-3 - TRBJ2-7 -
CASSQDTGTQYF TGTGCCAGCAGCCAAGACACGGGAACCCAGTACTTC TRBV4-2 - TRBJ2-5 -
CASRNSVAIRTEAFF TGTGCCAGCAGAAATTCTGTAGCTATTCGCACTGAAGCTTTCTTT TRBV21-1 - TRBJ1-1 -
CASRLANEQFF TGTGCCAGCAGACTAGCGAATGAGCAGTTCTTC TRBV27 TRBD2 TRBJ2-1 -
CASSLWGPHKNIQYF TGTGCCAGCAGTTTGTGGGGGCCCCACAAAAACATTCAGTACTTC TRBV28 - TRBJ2-4 -
CASSLVGDFYEQYF TGTGCCAGCAGCTTAGTGGGGGACTTCTACGAGCAGTACTTC TRBV7-9 - TRBJ2-7 -
CSASDTYEQYF TGCAGTGCTAGTGACACCTACGAGCAGTACTTC TRBV20-1 - TRBJ2-7 -
CASSTALAGASNEQFF TGTGCCAGCAGCACCGCACTAGCGGGAGCCTCCAATGAGCAGTTCTTC TRBV5-5 TRBD2 TRBJ2-1 few
CASSYEAGQLDYEQYF TGTGCCAGCAGCTACGAAGCGGGACAGTTGGACTACGAGCAGTACTTC TRBV7-8 - TRBJ2-7 -
CASSVRDQSTDTQYF TGTGCCAGCAGCGTTAGGGACCAATCCACAGATACGCAGTATTTT TRBV7-2 - TRBJ2-3 -
CASSMSGSSYNEQFF TGTGCCAGTAGTATGAGCGGGAGCTCCTACAATGAGCAGTTCTTC TRBV19 TRBD2 TRBJ2-1 -
CASGSILARETQYF TGTGCTAGTGGTTCGATACTAGCGAGAGAGACCCAGTACTTC TRBV12-5 TRBD2 TRBJ2-5 once
CASSPLAYSSYEQYF TGTGCCAGCAGCCCACTAGCGTACAGCTCCTACGAGCAGTACTTC TRBV7-3 TRBD2 TRBJ2-7 -
CASSLAARGDTEAFF TGTGCCAGCAGCTTAGCGGCCAGGGGCGACACTGAAGCTTTCTTT TRBV7-9 - TRBJ1-1 -
CASSALAGAEQFF TGTGCCAGTAGTGCTCTAGCGGGAGCTGAGCAGTTCTTC TRBV19 TRBD2 TRBJ2-1 -
CASSDTSGSTLPDTQYF TGTGCCAGCAGCGATACTAGCGGGAGTACTCTTCCAGATACGCAGTATTTT TRBV9 TRBD2 TRBJ2-3 -
CASSKGHIQYF TGTGCCAGCAGCAAGGGTCACATTCAGTACTTC TRBV5-4 - TRBJ2-4 -
CASSFAGGRYEQYF TGTGCCAGCAGTTTCGCGGGAGGGCGTTACGAGCAGTACTTC TRBV28 TRBD2 TRBJ2-7 -
CSVELGGAHRSSYEQYF TGCAGCGTTGAATTGGGGGGCGCGCATCGGAGCTCCTACGAGCAGTACTTC TRBV29-1 - TRBJ2-7 -
CAWHEDSSYEQYF TGTGCCTGGCACGAGGACAGTTCCTACGAGCAGTACTTC TRBV30 - TRBJ2-7 -
CASSLGTRKASEQYF TGTGCCAGCAGCTTGGGGACTAGGAAGGCTTCCGAGCAGTACTTC TRBV13 TRBD2 TRBJ2-7 -
CSVEIGETYEQYF TGCAGCGTTGAAATTGGCGAAACCTACGAGCAGTACTTC TRBV29-1 - TRBJ2-7 -
CASTSAISYEQYF TGCGCCAGCACTAGCGCTATCTCCTACGAGCAGTACTTC TRBV10-2 - TRBJ2-7 -
CASTYNSDYGYTF TGTGCCAGCACATATAACAGTGACTATGGCTACACCTTC TRBV6-6 - TRBJ1-2 once
CASSPRAGGNVLTF TGTGCCAGCTCACCCCGGGCTGGGGGCAACGTCCTGACTTTC TRBV28 - TRBJ2-6 -
CASSRTEAFF TGTGCCAGCTCTAGGACTGAAGCTTTCTTT TRBV28 - TRBJ1-1 -
CASSLWGLAKNIQYF TGTGCCAGCAGCTTGTGGGGGCTAGCCAAAAACATTCAGTACTTC TRBV5-4 - TRBJ2-4 -
CASRPWEAGEQYF TGTGCCAGCCGACCATGGGAGGCTGGCGAGCAGTACTTC TRBV11-3 - TRBJ2-7 -
CASSSLLGADTQYF TGTGCCAGCAGCAGCCTTTTGGGCGCAGATACGCAGTATTTT TRBV7-9 - TRBJ2-3 -
CASSGTTFEQFF TGTGCCAGCAGCGGAACTACGTTTGAGCAGTTCTTC TRBV5-4 - TRBJ2-1 once
CAWSSLGIYEQYF TGTGCCTGGAGTTCGCTAGGGATATACGAGCAGTACTTC TRBV30 - TRBJ2-7 -
CAWKELAGRKWELFF TGTGCCTGGAAAGAACTAGCGGGGCGAAAGTGGGAGCTGTTTTTT TRBV30 TRBD2 TRBJ2-2 -
CASSLMDRGYNEQFF TGTGCCAGCAGCTTGATGGACAGGGGCTACAATGAGCAGTTCTTC TRBV7-2 TRBD1 TRBJ2-1 -
CSPGPQGDTQYF TGCAGCCCCGGGCCCCAAGGAGATACGCAGTATTTT TRBV29-1 - TRBJ2-3 -
CASRRGLTSGKLHNEQFF TGTGCCAGCAGGAGGGGTCTGACTAGCGGGAAACTACACAATGAGCAGTTCTTC TRBV2 TRBD2 TRBJ2-1 -
CASSLTGPGNTIYF TGTGCCAGCAGCTTGACAGGACCTGGAAACACCATATATTTT TRBV5-6 - TRBJ1-3 -
CASSLASGPGRSLYEQYF TGTGCCAGCAGCTTAGCATCGGGCCCGGGACGGAGCCTCTACGAGCAGTACTTC TRBV7-9 - TRBJ2-7 -